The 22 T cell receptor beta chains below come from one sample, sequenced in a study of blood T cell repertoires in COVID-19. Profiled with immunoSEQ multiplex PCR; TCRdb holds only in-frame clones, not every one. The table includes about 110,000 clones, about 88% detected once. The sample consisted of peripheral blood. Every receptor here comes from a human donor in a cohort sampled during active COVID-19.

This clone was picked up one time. The CDR3: CARFKVVVWGRQDCSTHEQYF. CDR3 coding DNA: TGTGCCAGATTTAAGGTGGTAGTTTGGGGTCGACAGGATTGTTCAACCCACGAGCAGTACTTC. The gene calls are TRBV5-3 and TRBJ2-7, with a tentative D call TRBD1 (6 bases). TRBV5-3 is marked as an open reading frame, function uncertain. The CDR3 runs 21 residues. V lost 7 bases and J lost 5, with 40 bases in between.

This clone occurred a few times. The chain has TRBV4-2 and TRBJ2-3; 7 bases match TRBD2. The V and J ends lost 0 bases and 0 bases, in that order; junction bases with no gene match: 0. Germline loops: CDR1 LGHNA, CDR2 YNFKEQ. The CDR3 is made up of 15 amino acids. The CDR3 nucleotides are TGTGCCAGCAGCCAAGAAGCGGGGAGCACAGATACGCAGTATTTT. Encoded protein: CASSQEAGSTDTQYF.

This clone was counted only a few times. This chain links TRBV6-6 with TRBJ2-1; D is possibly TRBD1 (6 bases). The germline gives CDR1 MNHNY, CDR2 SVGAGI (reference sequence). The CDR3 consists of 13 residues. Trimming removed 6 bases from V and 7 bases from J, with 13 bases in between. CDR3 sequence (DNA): TGTGCCAGCAGGGGGGCCGGTTCAAATGAGCAGTTCTTC. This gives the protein CASRGAGSNEQFF.

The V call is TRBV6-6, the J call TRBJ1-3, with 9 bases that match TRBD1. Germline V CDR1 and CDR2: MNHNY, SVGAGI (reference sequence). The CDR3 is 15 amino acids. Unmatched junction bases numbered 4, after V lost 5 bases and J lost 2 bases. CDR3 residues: CASSQTGGTGNTIYF. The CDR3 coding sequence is TGTGCCAGCAGTCAGACAGGGGGTACTGGAAACACCATATATTTT.

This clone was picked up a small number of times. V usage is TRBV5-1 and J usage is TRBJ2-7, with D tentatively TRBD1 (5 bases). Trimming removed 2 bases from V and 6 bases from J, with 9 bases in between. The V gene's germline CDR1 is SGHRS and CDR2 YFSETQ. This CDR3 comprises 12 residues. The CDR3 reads CASSFQGAEQYF. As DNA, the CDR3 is TGCGCCAGCAGCTTTCAGGGTGCCGAGCAGTACTTC.

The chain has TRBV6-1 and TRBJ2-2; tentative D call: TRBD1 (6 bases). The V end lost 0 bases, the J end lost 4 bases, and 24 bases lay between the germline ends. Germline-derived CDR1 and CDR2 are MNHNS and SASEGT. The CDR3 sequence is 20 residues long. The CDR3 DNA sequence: TGTGCCAGCAGTGAAGCGCTTCGGACAACAGGGCGAGGGCTCACCGGGGAGCTGTTTTTT. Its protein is CASSEALRTTGRGLTGELFF.

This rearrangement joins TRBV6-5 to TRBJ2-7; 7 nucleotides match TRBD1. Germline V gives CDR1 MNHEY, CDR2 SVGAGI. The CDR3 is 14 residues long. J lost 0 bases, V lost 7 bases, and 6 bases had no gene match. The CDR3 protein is CASTRQGSSYEQYF. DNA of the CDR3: TGTGCCAGCACCCGACAGGGTAGCTCCTACGAGCAGTACTTC.

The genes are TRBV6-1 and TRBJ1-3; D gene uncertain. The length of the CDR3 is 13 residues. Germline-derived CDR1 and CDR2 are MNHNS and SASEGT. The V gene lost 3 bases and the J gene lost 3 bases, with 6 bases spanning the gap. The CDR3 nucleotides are TGTGCCAGCAGTGAGGTAGTTGGAAACACCATATATTTT. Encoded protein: CASSEVVGNTIYF.

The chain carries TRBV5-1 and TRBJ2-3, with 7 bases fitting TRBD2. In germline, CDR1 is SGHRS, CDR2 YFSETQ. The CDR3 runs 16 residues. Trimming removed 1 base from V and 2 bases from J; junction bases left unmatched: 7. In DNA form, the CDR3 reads TGCGCCAGCAGCTTGAGGACGGGGGGTCTCACAGATACGCAGTATTTT. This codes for CASSLRTGGLTDTQYF.

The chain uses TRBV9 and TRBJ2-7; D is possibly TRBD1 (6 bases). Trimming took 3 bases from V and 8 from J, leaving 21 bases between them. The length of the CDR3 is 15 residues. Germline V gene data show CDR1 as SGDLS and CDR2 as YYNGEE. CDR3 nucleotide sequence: TGTGCCAGCAGCGCCGACGGGACAATGGTAGGGAAGCAGTACTTC. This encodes CASSADGTMVGKQYF.

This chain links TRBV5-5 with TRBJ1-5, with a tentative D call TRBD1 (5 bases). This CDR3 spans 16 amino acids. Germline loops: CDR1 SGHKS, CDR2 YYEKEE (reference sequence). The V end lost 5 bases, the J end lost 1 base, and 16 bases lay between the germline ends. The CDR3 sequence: CASRLGSGGSNQPQHF. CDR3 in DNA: TGTGCCAGCAGACTGGGTTCGGGGGGGAGCAATCAGCCCCAGCATTTT.

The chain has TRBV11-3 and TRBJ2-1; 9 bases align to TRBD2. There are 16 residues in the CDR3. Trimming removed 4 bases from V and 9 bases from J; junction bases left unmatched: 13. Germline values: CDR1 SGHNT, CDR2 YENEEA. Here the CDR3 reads CASSSHPAGGQVEQFF. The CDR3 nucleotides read TGTGCCAGCAGCTCCCACCCAGCGGGGGGCCAGGTTGAGCAGTTCTTC.

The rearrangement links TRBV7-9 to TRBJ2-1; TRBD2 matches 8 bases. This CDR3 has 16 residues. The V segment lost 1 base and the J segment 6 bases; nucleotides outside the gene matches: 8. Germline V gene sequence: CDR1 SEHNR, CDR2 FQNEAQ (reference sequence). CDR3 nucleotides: TGTGCCAGCAGCTTAGAGCAGCTAGCGGGCGGCAATGAGCAGTTCTTC. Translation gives CASSLEQLAGGNEQFF.

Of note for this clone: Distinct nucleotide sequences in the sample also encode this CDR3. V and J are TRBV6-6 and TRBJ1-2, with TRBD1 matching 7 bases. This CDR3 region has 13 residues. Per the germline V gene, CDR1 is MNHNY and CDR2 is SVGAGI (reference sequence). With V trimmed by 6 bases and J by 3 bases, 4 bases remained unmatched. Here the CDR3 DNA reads TGTGCCAGCAGCCCAACAGGGGACTATGGCTACACCTTC. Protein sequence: CASSPTGDYGYTF.

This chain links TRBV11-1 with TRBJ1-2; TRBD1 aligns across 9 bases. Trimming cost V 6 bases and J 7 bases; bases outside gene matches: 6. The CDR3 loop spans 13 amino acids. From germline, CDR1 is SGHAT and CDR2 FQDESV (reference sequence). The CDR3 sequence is CASSSDRGSGYTF. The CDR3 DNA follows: TGTGCCAGCAGTTCAGACAGGGGGTCTGGCTACACCTTC.

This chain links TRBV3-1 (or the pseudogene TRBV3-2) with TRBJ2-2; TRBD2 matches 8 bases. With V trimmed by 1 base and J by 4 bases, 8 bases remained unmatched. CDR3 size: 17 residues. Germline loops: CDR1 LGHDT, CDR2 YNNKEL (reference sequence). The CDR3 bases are TGTGCCAGCAGCCAAGCTTCACTAGCGGAGACCACCGGGGAGCTGTTTTTT. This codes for CASSQASLAETTGELFF.

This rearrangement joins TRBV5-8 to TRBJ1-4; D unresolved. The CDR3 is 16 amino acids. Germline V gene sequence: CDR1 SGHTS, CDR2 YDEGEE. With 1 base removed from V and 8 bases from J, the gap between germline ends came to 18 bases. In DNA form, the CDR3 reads TGTGCCAGCAGCTTGATATCTTGGCAGGTCGGCGAAAAACTGTTTTTT. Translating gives CASSLISWQVGEKLFF.

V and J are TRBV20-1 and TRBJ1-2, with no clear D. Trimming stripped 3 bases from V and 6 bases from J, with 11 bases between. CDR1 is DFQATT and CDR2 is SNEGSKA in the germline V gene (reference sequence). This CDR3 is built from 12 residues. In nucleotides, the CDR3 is TGCAGTGCTAGTTGGCCCGAGGATGGCTACACCTTC. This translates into CSASWPEDGYTF.

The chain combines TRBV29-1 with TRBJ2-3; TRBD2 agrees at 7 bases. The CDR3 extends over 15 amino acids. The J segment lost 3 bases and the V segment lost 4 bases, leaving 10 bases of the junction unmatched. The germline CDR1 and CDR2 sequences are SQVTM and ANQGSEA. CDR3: CSVVNLAGVTDTQYF. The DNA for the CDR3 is TGCAGCGTTGTGAACCTGGCGGGGGTGACAGATACGCAGTATTTT.

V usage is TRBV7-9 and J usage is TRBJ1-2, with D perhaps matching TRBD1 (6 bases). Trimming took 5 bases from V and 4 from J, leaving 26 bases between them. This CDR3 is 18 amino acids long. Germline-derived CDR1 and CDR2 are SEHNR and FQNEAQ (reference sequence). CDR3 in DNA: TGTGCCAGCAGCCTAAAAACGTCCCTACAGGGTCGGCCCTATGGCTACACCTTC. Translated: CASSLKTSLQGRPYGYTF.

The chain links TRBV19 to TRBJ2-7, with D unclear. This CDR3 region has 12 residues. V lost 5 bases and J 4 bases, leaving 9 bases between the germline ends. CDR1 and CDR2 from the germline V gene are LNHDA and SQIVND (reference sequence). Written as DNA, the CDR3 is TGTGCCAGTAGTCCAGGATTTTACGAGCAGTACTTC. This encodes CASSPGFYEQYF.

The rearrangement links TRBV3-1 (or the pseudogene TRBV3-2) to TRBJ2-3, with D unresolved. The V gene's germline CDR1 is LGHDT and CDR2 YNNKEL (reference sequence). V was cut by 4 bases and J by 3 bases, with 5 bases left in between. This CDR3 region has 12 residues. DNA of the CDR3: TGTGCCAGCAGCCGGCCTACAGATACGCAGTATTTT. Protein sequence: CASSRPTDTQYF.